This TCR beta chain was observed in a study of T cell repertoires in ileal Crohn's disease. Time point described: neoterminal ileum biopsy at postoperative endoscopy, about 6 months after surgery. Study observations and caveats: Endoscopy was done a median approximately 6.7 months after surgery. Clonality above 26.8% at surgery always came with endoscopic recurrence. Compared with non-smokers, active smokers at surgery showed more clonal expansions.

Generated by immunoSEQ multiplex PCR, the TCRdb table keeps only in-frame clones and is missing some. The sample includes around 1,500 clones, roughly 85% of them seen just once. Trimming cost V 0 bases and J 5 bases, with 17 bases left between them. This CDR3 has 16 residues. Germline V gives CDR1 SGHNT, CDR2 YYREEE (reference sequence). On this clone itself: Its antigen is currently unknown.

The chain uses TRBV5-4 and TRBJ2-5; TRBD1 is a possible D gene (5 bases). The sequenced material came from ileal tissue. The clonotype comes from an adult with Crohn's disease. DNA of the CDR3: TGTGCCAGCAGCTTGGGGGAAACAGGCCTTGGGGAGACCCAGTACTTC. Amino acids: CASSLGETGLGETQYF.